This T cell receptor (beta chain) comes out of a study of T-cell memory formation after mild COVID-19. Trimming removed 3 bases at V and 9 bases at J, with 18 bases between. CDR3 length: 15 residues. Employing constant-segment primers, 5'RACE generated TCR alpha and TCR beta cDNA libraries bearing sample barcodes and UMIs. TCRdb redid the calling of the 5' RACE reads with MiXCR, one entry per CDR3 protein. The table includes 360,000 or so distinct CDR3 sequences, around 27% detected once. The sample consisted of PBMCs or a T cell subset sorted from them (not recorded which). J is TRBJ2-1 and V is TRBV12-3 or TRBV12-4, with a weak D call TRBD2 (6 bases). This TCR derives from an adult woman who had mild COVID-19 (a few samples of this study predate the infection). Cell type and time point are not known. The CDR3 region has the DNA TGTGCCAGCAGTTTCCCGGAGGGCCAGTTGAGTGAGCAGTTCTTC. Translating gives CASSFPEGQLSEQFF.